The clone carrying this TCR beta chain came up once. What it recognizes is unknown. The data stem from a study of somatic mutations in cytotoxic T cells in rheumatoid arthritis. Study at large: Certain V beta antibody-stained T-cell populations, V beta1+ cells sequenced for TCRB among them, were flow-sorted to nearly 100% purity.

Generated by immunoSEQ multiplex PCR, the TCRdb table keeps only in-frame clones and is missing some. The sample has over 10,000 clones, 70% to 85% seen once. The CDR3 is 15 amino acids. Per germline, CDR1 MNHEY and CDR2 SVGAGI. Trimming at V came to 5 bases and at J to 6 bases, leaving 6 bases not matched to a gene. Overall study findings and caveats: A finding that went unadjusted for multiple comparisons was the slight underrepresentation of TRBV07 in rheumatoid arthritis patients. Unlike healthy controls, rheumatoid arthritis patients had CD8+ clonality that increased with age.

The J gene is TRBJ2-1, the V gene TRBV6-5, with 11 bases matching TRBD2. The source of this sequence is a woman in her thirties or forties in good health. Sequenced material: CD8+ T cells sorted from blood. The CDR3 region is CASSIIAGGPNEQFF. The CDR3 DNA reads TGTGCCAGCAGTATAATAGCGGGAGGGCCCAATGAGCAGTTCTTC.